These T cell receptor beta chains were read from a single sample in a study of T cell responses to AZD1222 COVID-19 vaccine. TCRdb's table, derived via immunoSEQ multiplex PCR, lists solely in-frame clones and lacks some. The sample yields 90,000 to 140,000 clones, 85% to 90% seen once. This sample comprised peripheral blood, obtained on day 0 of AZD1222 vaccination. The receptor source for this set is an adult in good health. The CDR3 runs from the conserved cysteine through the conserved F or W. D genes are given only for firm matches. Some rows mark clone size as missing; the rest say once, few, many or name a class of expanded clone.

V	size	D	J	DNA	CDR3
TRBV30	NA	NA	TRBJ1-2	TGTGCCTGGAATCCAGTCAACTATGGCTACACCTTC	CAWNPVNYGYTF
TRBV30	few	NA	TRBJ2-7	TGTGCCTGGACCGCGGCCGAGTACGAGCAGTACTTC	CAWTAAEYEQYF
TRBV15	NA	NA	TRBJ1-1	TGTGCCACCAGCAGAGATGGGAACAGGGCCCTTGAAGCTTTCTTT	CATSRDGNRALEAFF
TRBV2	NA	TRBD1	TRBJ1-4	TGTGCCAGCAGTTCGGACAGGCCGTATAATGAAAAACTGTTTTTT	CASSSDRPYNEKLFF
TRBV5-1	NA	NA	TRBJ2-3	TGCGCCAGCAGCTTGGGTGCCGGGATCTCGCAGTATTTT	CASSLGAGISQYF
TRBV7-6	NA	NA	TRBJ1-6	TGTGCCAGCAGCTTAGATCCGGGCCAGAAGTCCTATAATTCACCCCTCCACTTT	CASSLDPGQKSYNSPLHF
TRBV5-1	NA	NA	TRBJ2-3	TGCGCCAGCAGCCTGCCATCTCCGGGAACAGATACGCAGTATTTT	CASSLPSPGTDTQYF
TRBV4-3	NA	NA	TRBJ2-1	TGCGCCAGCAGCCAAGATCGATGGTTTGGGGAAACAGGAGTAGGCCATGAGCAGTTCTTC	CASSQDRWFGETGVGHEQFF
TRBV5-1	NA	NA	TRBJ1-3	TGCGCCAGCAGCCCCACGACTTCCAGGGTTTCGGGAAACACCATATATTTT	CASSPTTSRVSGNTIYF
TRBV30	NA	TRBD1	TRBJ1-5	TGTGCCTGGAAAGACAGGGACAATCAGCCCCAGCATTTT	CAWKDRDNQPQHF
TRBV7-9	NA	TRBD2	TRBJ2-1	TGTGCCAGCAGTTTTAGCGGGAGGGCGTCGAGCTCCTACAATGAGCAGTTCTTC	CASSFSGRASSSYNEQFF